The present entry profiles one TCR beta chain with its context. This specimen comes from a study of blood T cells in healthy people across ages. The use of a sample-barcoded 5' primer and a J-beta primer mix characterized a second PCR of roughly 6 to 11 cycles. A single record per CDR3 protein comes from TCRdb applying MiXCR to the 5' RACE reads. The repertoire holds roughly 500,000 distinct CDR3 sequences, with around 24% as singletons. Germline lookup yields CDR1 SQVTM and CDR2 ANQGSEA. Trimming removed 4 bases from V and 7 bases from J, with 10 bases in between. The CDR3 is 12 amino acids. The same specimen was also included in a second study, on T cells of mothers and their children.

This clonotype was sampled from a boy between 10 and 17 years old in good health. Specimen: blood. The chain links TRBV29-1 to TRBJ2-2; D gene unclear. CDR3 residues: CSVVLGGGELFF. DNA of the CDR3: TGCAGCGTTGTCCTGGGCGGCGGGGAGCTGTTTTTT.